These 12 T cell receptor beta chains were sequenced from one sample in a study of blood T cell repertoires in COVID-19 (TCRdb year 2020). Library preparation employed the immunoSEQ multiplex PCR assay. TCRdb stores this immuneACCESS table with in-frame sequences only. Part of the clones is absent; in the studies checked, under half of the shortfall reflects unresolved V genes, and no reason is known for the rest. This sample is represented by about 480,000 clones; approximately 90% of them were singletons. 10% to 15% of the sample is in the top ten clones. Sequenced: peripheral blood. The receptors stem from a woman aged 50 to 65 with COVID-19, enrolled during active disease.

CDR3 residues: CATSLDQGPYEQYF. The CDR3, as DNA: TGTGCCACCAGCCTCGACCAGGGGCCCTACGAGCAGTACTTC. The chain links TRBV15 to TRBJ2-7; tentatively, D is TRBD1 (6 bases). The ends were cut back, 5 bases at V and 2 bases at J, with 13 bases in the middle. The germline gives CDR1 LNHNV, CDR2 YYDKDF (reference sequence). The CDR3 extends over 14 amino acids.

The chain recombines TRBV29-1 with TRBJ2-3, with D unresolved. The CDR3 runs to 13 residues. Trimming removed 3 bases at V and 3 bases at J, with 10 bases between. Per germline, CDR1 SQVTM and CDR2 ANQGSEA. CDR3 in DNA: TGCAGCGTTGACGTGAGTTTTACAGATACGCAGTATTTT. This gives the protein CSVDVSFTDTQYF.

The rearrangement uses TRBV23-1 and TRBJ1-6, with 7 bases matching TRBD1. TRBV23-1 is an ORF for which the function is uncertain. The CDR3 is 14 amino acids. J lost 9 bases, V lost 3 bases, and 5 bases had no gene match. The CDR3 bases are TGCGCCAGCAGTCATCGAGGGGGCGGTTCACCCCTCCACTTT. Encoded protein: CASSHRGGGSPLHF.

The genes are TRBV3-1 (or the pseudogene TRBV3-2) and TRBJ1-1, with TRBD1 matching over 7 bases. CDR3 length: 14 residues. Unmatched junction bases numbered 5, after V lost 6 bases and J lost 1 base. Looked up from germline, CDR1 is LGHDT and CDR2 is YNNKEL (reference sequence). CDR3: CASRSGQQNTEAFF. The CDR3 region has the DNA TGTGCCAGCAGGTCGGGACAGCAGAACACTGAAGCTTTCTTT.

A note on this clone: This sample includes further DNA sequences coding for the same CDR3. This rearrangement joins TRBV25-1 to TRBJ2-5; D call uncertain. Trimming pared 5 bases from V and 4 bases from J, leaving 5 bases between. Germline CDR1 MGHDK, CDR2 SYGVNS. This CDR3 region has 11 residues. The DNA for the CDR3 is TGTGCCAGCAGTCCGGGAGAGACCCAGTACTTC. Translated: CASSPGETQYF.

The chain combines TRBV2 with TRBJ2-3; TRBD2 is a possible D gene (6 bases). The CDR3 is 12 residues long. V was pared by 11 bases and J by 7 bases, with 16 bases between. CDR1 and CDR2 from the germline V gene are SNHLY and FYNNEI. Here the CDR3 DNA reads TGTGCCGTATCCGGGACTCTCCATACGCAGTATTTT. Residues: CAVSGTLHTQYF.

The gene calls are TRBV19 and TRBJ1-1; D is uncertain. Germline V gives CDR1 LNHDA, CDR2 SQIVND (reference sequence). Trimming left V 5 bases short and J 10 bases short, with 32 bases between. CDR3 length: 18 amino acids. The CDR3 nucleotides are TGTGCCAGTAGTCCAATACTTTCGATGGTTTCTAACCTTGCCGTAGCTTTCTTT. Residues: CASSPILSMVSNLAVAFF.

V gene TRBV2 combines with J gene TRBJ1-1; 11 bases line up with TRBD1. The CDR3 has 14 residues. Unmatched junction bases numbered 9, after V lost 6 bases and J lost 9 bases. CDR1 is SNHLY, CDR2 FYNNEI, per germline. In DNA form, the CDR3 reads TGTGCCAGCAGCCTTGCGGACAGGGGGCGTCAAGCTTTCTTT. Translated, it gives CASSLADRGRQAFF.

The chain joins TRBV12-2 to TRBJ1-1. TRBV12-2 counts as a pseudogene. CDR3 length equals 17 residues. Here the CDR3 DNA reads TGTGCAAGTCGCTTACCCCAGTGTGACTTAAGTTACACTGAAGCTTTCTTT. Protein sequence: CASRLPQCDLSYTEAFF.

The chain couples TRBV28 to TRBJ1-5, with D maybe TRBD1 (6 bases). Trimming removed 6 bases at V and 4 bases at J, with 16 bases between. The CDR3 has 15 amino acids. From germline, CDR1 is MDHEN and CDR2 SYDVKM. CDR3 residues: CASSPQGQKNQPQHF. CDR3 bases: TGTGCCAGCAGCCCCCAAGGACAGAAAAATCAGCCCCAGCATTTT.

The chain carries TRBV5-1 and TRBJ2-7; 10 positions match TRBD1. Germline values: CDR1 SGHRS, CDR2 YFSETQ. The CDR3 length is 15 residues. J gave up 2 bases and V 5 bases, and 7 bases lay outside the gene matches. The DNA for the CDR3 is TGCGCCAGCAGATGGGGACAGGGGAATACCTACGAGCAGTACTTC. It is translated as CASRWGQGNTYEQYF. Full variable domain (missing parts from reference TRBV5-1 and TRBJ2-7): KAGVTQTPRYLIKTRGQQVTLSCSPISGHRSVSWYQQTPGQGLQFLFEYFSETQRNKGNFPGRFSGRQFSNSRSEMNVSTLELGDSALYLCASRWGQGNTYEQYFGPGTRLTVT.

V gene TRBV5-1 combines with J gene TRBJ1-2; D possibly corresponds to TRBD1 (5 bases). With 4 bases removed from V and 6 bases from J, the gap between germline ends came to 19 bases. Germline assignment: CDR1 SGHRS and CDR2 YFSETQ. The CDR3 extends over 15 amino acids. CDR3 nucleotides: TGCGCCAGCAGCCCTGCAACCCCGGGACTGGATGGCTACACCTTC. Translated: CASSPATPGLDGYTF.